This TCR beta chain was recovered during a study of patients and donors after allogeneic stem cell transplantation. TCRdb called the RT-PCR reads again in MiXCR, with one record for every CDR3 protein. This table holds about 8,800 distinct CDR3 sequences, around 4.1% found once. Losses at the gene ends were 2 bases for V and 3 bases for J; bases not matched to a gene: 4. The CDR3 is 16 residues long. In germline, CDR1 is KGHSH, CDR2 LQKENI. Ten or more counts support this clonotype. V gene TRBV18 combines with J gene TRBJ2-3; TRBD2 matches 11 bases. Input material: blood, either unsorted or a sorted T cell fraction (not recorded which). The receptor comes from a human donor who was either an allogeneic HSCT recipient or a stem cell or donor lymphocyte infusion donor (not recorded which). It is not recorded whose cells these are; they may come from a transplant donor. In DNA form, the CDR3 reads TGTGCCAGCTCACCAGCGACTAGCGGGGTGACAGATACGCAGTATTTT. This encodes CASSPATSGVTDTQYF.